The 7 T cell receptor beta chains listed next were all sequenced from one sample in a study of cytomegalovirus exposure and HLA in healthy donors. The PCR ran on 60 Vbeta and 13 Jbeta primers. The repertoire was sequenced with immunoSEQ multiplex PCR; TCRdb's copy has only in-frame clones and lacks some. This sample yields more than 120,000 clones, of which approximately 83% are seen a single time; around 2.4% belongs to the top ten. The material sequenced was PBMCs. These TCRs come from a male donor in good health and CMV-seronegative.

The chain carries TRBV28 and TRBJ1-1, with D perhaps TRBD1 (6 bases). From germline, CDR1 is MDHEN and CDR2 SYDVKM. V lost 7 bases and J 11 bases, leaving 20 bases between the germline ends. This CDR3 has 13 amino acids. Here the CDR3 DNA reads TGTGCCAGCACCCAGAACAGGGTCTCGTATGCTTTCTTT. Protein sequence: CASTQNRVSYAFF.

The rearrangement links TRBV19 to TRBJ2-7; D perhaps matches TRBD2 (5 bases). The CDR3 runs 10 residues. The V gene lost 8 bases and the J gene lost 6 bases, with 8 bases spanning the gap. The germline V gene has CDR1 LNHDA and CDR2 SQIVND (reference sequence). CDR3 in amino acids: CASGGGEQYF. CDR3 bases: TGTGCCAGTGGAGGTGGCGAGCAGTACTTC.

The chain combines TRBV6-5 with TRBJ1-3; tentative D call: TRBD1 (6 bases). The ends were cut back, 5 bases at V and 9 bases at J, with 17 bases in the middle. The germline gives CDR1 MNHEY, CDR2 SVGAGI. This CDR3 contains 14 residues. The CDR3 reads CASSPRGGAGTIYF. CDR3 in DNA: TGTGCCAGCAGTCCGAGGGGGGGCGCGGGCACCATATATTTT.

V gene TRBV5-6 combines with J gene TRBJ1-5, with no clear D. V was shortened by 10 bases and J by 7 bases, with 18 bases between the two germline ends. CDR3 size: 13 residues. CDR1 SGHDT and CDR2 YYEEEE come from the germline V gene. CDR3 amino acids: CARNRGLVQPQHF. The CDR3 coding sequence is TGTGCCCGAAACCGCGGCCTCGTCCAGCCCCAGCATTTT. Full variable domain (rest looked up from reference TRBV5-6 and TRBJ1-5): DAGVTQSPTHLIKTRGQQVTLRCSPKSGHDTVSWYQQALGQGPQFIFQYYEEEERQRGNFPDRFSGHQFPNYSSELNVNALLLGDSALYLCARNRGLVQPQHFGDGTRLSIL.

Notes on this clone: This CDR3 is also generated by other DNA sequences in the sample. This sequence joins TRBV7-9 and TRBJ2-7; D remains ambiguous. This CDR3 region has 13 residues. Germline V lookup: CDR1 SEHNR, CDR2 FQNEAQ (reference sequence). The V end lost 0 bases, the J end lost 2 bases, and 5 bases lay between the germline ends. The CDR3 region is CASSLAAAYEQYF. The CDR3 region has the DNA TGTGCCAGCAGCTTAGCGGCCGCCTACGAGCAGTACTTC.

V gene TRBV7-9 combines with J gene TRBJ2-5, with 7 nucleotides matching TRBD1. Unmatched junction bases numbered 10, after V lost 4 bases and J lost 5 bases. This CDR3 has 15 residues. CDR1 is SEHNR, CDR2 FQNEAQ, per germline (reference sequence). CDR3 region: CASSSTYRGTETQYF. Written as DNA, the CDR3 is TGTGCCAGCAGCTCGACATACAGGGGAACGGAGACCCAGTACTTC.

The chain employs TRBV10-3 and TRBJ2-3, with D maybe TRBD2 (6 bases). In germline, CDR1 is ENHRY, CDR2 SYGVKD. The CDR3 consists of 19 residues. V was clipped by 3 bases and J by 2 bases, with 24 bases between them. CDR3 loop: CAISDSKPGRRANTDTQYF. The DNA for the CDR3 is TGTGCCATCAGTGATTCAAAACCGGGACGGAGGGCTAACACAGATACGCAGTATTTT.